The 14 T cell receptor beta chains listed next were all sequenced from one sample in a study of blood T cell repertoires in COVID-19. Method: immunoSEQ multiplex PCR; TCRdb's copy keeps in-frame clones and lacks some. The data contain fewer than 150,000 clones, 80% to 90% of them singletons. Sequencing was done on a sample of peripheral blood. The origin of the receptors is a woman in her sixties or seventies with acute or convalescent COVID-19.

J is TRBJ1-1 and V is TRBV5-5; 8 positions agree with TRBD1. Germline lookup yields CDR1 SGHKS and CDR2 YYEKEE (reference sequence). The trim removed 2 bases at V and 1 base at J, leaving 4 bases unmatched. This CDR3 has 15 amino acids. CDR3 DNA sequence: TGTGCCAGCAGCTTTGAGACAGGGGCGAACACTGAAGCTTTCTTT. Encoded protein: CASSFETGANTEAFF.

The rearrangement uses TRBV5-1 and TRBJ1-2, with no clear D. The CDR3 runs 13 residues. CDR1 is SGHRS and CDR2 is YFSETQ in the germline V gene. Trimming removed 0 bases at V and 4 bases at J, with 7 bases between. The CDR3 sequence: CASSLERGYGYTF. The CDR3 nucleotides are TGCGCCAGCAGCTTGGAGAGAGGCTATGGCTACACCTTC. The complete variable domain, with remaining parts taken from reference TRBV5-1 and TRBJ1-2, reads KAGVTQTPRYLIKTRGQQVTLSCSPISGHRSVSWYQQTPGQGLQFLFEYFSETQRNKGNFPGRFSGRQFSNSRSEMNVSTLELGDSALYLCASSLERGYGYTFGSGTRLTVV.

The chain recombines TRBV19 with TRBJ2-1; D call uncertain. This CDR3 is built from 17 residues. Germline V lookup: CDR1 LNHDA, CDR2 SQIVND (reference sequence). Between the trimmed V and J ends, which lost 2 bases and 0 bases, there was a span of 14 bases. CDR3 loop: CASSISLLPSSYNEQFF. The CDR3 nucleotides are TGTGCCAGTAGTATAAGTTTGCTTCCGAGCTCCTACAATGAGCAGTTCTTC. Based on the CDR3 plus reference TRBV19 and TRBJ2-1, the full variable domain is DGGITQSPKYLFRKEGQNVTLSCEQNLNHDAMYWYRQDPGQGLRLIYYSQIVNDFQKGDIAEGYSVSREKKESFPLTVTSAQKNPTAFYLCASSISLLPSSYNEQFFGPGTRLTVL.

The chain carries TRBV7-8 and TRBJ1-4; no reliable D call. V shed 2 bases and J shed 2 bases, with 12 bases lying between them. The germline gives CDR1 SGHVS, CDR2 FQNEAQ. The CDR3 loop spans 16 amino acids. This chain's CDR3 is CASSLTPTGTNEKLFF. The DNA for the CDR3 is TGTGCCAGCAGCTTAACCCCGACTGGGACTAATGAAAAACTGTTTTTT.

The chain carries TRBV24-1 and TRBJ1-3; no reliable D call. The CDR3 covers 16 residues. V lost 3 bases, J lost 0 bases, and 11 bases lay in between. Germline assignment: CDR1 KGHDR and CDR2 SFDVKD. CDR3 DNA: TGTGCCACCAGTGATCCCCGAGGGAGCTCTGGAAACACCATATATTTT. Protein product: CATSDPRGSSGNTIYF.

This chain links TRBV2 with TRBJ1-6; D is undetermined. The CDR3 length is 14 residues. Germline CDR1 is SNHLY and CDR2 is FYNNEI. V gave up 2 bases and J gave up 8 bases, with 10 bases separating them. DNA for the CDR3: TGTGCCAGCAGTGAACTACCCTCTCATTCACCCCTCCACTTT. This translates into CASSELPSHSPLHF.

The chain joins TRBV6-2 or TRBV6-3 to TRBJ2-1; possibly TRBD2 for D (6 bases). Germline V gives CDR1 MNHEY, CDR2 SVGEGT. The V end lost 0 bases, the J end lost 6 bases, and 9 bases lay between the germline ends. The CDR3 sequence is 14 residues long. The CDR3 region has the DNA TGTGCCAGCAGTTACTCCCAGACTAGCAATGAGCAGTTCTTC. This gives the protein CASSYSQTSNEQFF.

This chain connects TRBV5-6 to TRBJ1-5, with D unresolved. This CDR3 contains 14 residues. Germline-derived CDR1 and CDR2 are SGHDT and YYEEEE. Trimming removed 2 bases from V and 2 bases from J, with 8 bases in between. In nucleotides, the CDR3 is TGTGCCAGCAGCTTAAACGGGGGCAATCAGCCCCAGCATTTT. Protein: CASSLNGGNQPQHF.

CDR3 DNA sequence: TGTGCCAGCTCACCACAGGGTGGGGGACTCGGCTACACCTTC. Residues: CASSPQGGGLGYTF. The chain is built from TRBV18 and TRBJ1-2; TRBD1 might be the D (5 bases). This CDR3 spans 14 amino acids. The V end lost 1 base, the J end lost 8 bases, and 14 bases lay between the germline ends. Looked up from germline, CDR1 is KGHSH and CDR2 is LQKENI.

CDR3 region: CASSLVGVAYEQYF. The CDR3 bases are TGCGCCAGCAGCTTGGTAGGGGTGGCCTACGAGCAGTACTTC. This chain uses TRBV5-1 with TRBJ2-7; possibly TRBD1 for D (5 bases). Trimming removed 0 bases at V and 2 bases at J, with 9 bases between. Germline V lookup: CDR1 SGHRS, CDR2 YFSETQ. This CDR3 is built from 14 residues.

The rearrangement links TRBV5-5 to TRBJ1-1; the match to TRBD1 covers 8 bases. Germline loops: CDR1 SGHKS, CDR2 YYEKEE (reference sequence). The V and J ends lost 5 bases and 0 bases, in that order; junction bases with no gene match: 3. The CDR3 covers 14 residues. Written as DNA, the CDR3 is TGTGCCAGCAGGCAGGGGGCTATGAACACTGAAGCTTTCTTT. This translates into CASRQGAMNTEAFF. Variable domain in full (rest from reference TRBV5-5 and TRBJ1-1): DAGVTQSPTHLIKTRGQQVTLRCSPISGHKSVSWYQQVLGQGPQFIFQYYEKEERGRGNFPDRFSARQFPNYSSELNVNALLLGDSALYLCASRQGAMNTEAFFGQGTRLTVV.

The rearrangement links TRBV4-1 to TRBJ2-3; D not resolved. This CDR3 is built from 14 residues. V was trimmed by 1 base and J by 4 bases, leaving 9 bases between them. From germline, CDR1 is MGHRA and CDR2 YSYEKL. CDR3 DNA sequence: TGCGCCAGCAGCCAAGGCGGCTACCCAGATACGCAGTATTTT. As protein: CASSQGGYPDTQYF.

V gene TRBV7-6 combines with J gene TRBJ2-7; 8 nucleotides match TRBD1. Germline V gives CDR1 SGHVS, CDR2 FNYEAQ. The CDR3 extends over 14 amino acids. Germline trimming cut 2 bases from V and 6 bases from J; bases unmatched to any gene: 6. The CDR3 loop is CASSLWQGAGEQYF. CDR3 nucleotide sequence: TGTGCCAGCAGCTTATGGCAGGGGGCGGGCGAGCAGTACTTC.

The chain is built from TRBV2 and TRBJ1-1; unclear D gene. The CDR3 consists of 14 residues. Germline CDR1 SNHLY, CDR2 FYNNEI. The V gene lost 2 bases and the J gene lost 1 base, with 8 bases spanning the gap. In nucleotides, the CDR3 is TGTGCCAGCAGTGAAATGAGGCGGAACACTGAAGCTTTCTTT. Amino acid sequence: CASSEMRRNTEAFF.